One sample yielded the 11 T cell receptor beta chains listed below, sequenced in a study of cytomegalovirus exposure and HLA in healthy donors. 60 Vbeta and 13 Jbeta primers were used in PCR. Using immunoSEQ multiplex PCR, the repertoire was profiled, and TCRdb retains in-frame clones only, with some absent. This sample carries approximately 220,000 clones, 60% to 80% of them seen once, and the ten largest clones take under 2%. What was sequenced was PBMCs. The receptors originated from a man aged 18 to 30 in good health and CMV-seronegative.

The rearrangement joins TRBV12-2 to TRBJ2-3; TRBD2, the table's D call, was not compared with the DNA. TRBV12-2 is noted as a pseudogene. This CDR3 has 20 residues. The CDR3 coding sequence is TGTGCAAGTCGCTTAGTTCGACTAGCGGGGGTGCTTCGGGGCACAGATACGCAGTATTTT. Protein product: CASRLVRLAGVLRGTDTQYF.

The chain uses TRBV9 and TRBJ1-4; a possible D gene is TRBD1 (5 bases). CDR3 size: 15 residues. Trimming took 0 bases from V and 7 from J, leaving 13 bases between them. The germline CDR1 and CDR2 sequences are SGDLS and YYNGEE. The chain's CDR3 is CASSVAGGGSEKLFF. In DNA form, the CDR3 reads TGTGCCAGCAGCGTAGCTGGGGGGGGGAGTGAAAAACTGTTTTTT.

The DNA of the CDR3 is TGTGCCAGCAGCTTGGAGGGGGAACTGGAAGCTTTCTTT. It specifies CASSLEGELEAFF. The chain employs TRBV5-4 and TRBJ1-1; D is possibly TRBD1 (6 bases). Germline lookup yields CDR1 SGHNT and CDR2 YYREEE (reference sequence). The V and J ends lost 0 bases and 8 bases respectively, with 11 bases between them. The CDR3 loop spans 13 amino acids.

V and J are TRBV5-4 and TRBJ1-1, with 7 bases fitting TRBD1. J was trimmed by 1 base and V by 2 bases; bases with no gene match: 14. CDR3 length: 18 residues. CDR1 SGHNT and CDR2 YYREEE come from the germline V gene (reference sequence). In DNA form, the CDR3 reads TGTGCCAGCAGCTTCCCTAGCAGGGGGTCCTCAGAGAACACTGAAGCTTTCTTT. Its translation: CASSFPSRGSSENTEAFF.

This sequence joins TRBV2 and TRBJ2-1; D unresolved. The germline V gene has CDR1 SNHLY and CDR2 FYNNEI. Trimming shortened V by 4 bases and J by 0 bases, and 10 bases separated the two germline ends. This CDR3 region has 15 residues. CDR3 sequence (DNA): TGTGCCAGCAGTGCACAGACCTTCTCCTACAATGAGCAGTTCTTC. This sequence encodes CASSAQTFSYNEQFF.

The chain recombines TRBV11-3 with TRBJ2-1; the D is unclear. CDR1 SGHNT and CDR2 YENEEA come from the germline V gene. V was shortened by 2 bases and J by 5 bases, with 4 bases between the two germline ends. CDR3 length: 12 residues. The CDR3 here is CASSLINNEQFF. CDR3 coding DNA: TGTGCCAGCAGCTTAATTAACAATGAGCAGTTCTTC. The complete variable domain, with remaining parts taken from reference TRBV11-3 and TRBJ2-1, reads EAGVVQSPRYKIIEKKQPVAFWCNPISGHNTLYWYLQNLGQGPELLIRYENEEAVDDSQLPKDRFSAERLKGVDSTLKIQPAELGDSAVYLCASSLINNEQFFGPGTRLTVL.

The J gene is TRBJ2-7, the V gene TRBV28; 7 nucleotides line up with TRBD1. The CDR3 contains 14 residues. Germline-derived CDR1 and CDR2 are MDHEN and SYDVKM. V lost 6 bases and J lost 2; bases outside the gene matches: 7. Written as DNA, the CDR3 is TGTGCCAGCAGGCCTCGGACAGGACCCTACGAGCAGTACTTC. Translating gives CASRPRTGPYEQYF. The full variable domain, with the rest looked up from reference TRBV28 and TRBJ2-7, is DVKVTQSSRYLVKRTGEKVFLECVQDMDHENMFWYRQDPGLGLRLIYFSYDVKMKEKGDIPEGYSVSREKKERFSLILESASTNQTSMYLCASRPRTGPYEQYFGPGTRLTVT.

The chain combines TRBV19 with TRBJ2-5; maybe TRBD2 (6 bases). The germline CDR1 and CDR2 sequences are LNHDA and SQIVND (reference sequence). The CDR3 extends over 15 amino acids. The V end was cut by 5 bases, the J end by 4 bases, with 17 bases between. CDR3 nucleotide sequence: TGTGCCAGTAGTCCCCCTAGCGTGTCTTCAGAGACCCAGTACTTC. Protein product: CASSPPSVSSETQYF.

J is TRBJ1-4 and V is TRBV4-1; D gene ambiguous. The CDR3 has 17 residues. V lost 0 bases and J 4 bases, leaving 15 bases between the germline ends. The germline V gene encodes CDR1 MGHRA and CDR2 YSYEKL. CDR3 sequence: CASSQDQVGAGNEKLFF. CDR3 coding DNA: TGCGCCAGCAGCCAAGACCAAGTGGGCGCGGGTAATGAAAAACTGTTTTTT.

This clone appeared a few times. One junction end does not reproduce the germline sequence, and a read error may be involved. V is TRBV7-3 and J is TRBJ2-7; 8 nucleotides agree with TRBD1. The germline V gene has CDR1 SGHTA and CDR2 FQGTGA. CDR3 length equals 14 residues. The DNA of the CDR3 is TGTGCCAGCAGCATGAATGAAGGACAGGGCCCCTCGAACTTC. Translated, it gives CASSMNEGQGPSNF.

This sequence joins TRBV4-2 and TRBJ2-3; maybe TRBD2 (6 bases). Trimming took off 0 bases at V and 5 bases at J, with 12 bases between the two ends. Looked up from germline, CDR1 is LGHNA and CDR2 is YNFKEQ. The CDR3 length is 15 residues. The CDR3 sequence: CASSQDAREEDTQYF. For the CDR3, the DNA is TGTGCCAGCAGCCAAGATGCCAGGGAGGAAGATACGCAGTATTTT.